This T cell receptor beta chain was profiled in a study of blood T cell repertoires in COVID-19. The overall study: Sources were T cells, B-cell-depleted T cells, or PBMCs; the material itself was cDNA or gDNA.

Per the original methods: Estimates of nucleated cell counts were drawn from the amplification of reference gene primers. The assay was immunoSEQ multiplex PCR, and TCRdb's table has in-frame clones only and misses some. The V and J calls and clone size come from that table; D and trimming were worked out from the DNA. Of some 160,000 clones in the sample, roughly four fifths are singletons; the top ten hold more than 1.5%. V was clipped by 3 bases and J by 7 bases; unmatched bases: 10. The length of the CDR3 is 16 residues. The germline CDR1 and CDR2 sequences are SEHNR and FQNEAQ (reference sequence).

Sequencing was performed on peripheral blood. V usage is TRBV7-9 and J usage is TRBJ2-2; 8 bases are a match to TRBD2. The receptor was isolated from a human donor in a cohort sampled during active COVID-19. CDR3 region: CASSFRSGRVGGELFF. The CDR3 DNA sequence: TGTGCCAGCAGCTTCAGAAGCGGGAGAGTGGGCGGGGAGCTGTTTTTT.